The clone carrying this T cell receptor (beta chain) was seen just once. Its cognate antigen is unknown. Being one base from a much bigger clone, this may be a read error. This specimen comes from a study of CD8+CD57+ T cells in acquired aplastic anemia. Study results and caveats: The study identified roughly 29 CD8+ CDR3 sequences shared by patients and controls.

Investigators profiled TCR beta VDJ and CDR3 from genomic DNA template. TCRdb reprocessed the reads via MiXCR and lists one record per CDR3 protein. The sample carries more than 150,000 distinct CDR3 sequences, around 47% recorded once. Sequencing was done on patients that had shown CD8+CD57+ cell expansion by flow cytometry. Per germline, CDR1 SGDLS and CDR2 YYNGEE. The CDR3 loop spans 17 amino acids. V dropped 4 bases and J dropped 3; count of bases not matched to a gene: 11. This chain joins TRBV9 and TRBJ2-2; 8 positions agree with TRBD1. The sample was sorted CD4+, CD8+, or CD8+CD57+ T cells (not recorded which) from PBMCs. This clonotype was obtained from a human donor with aplastic anemia. The CDR3 region is CASSLGQGAKDTGELFF. Here the CDR3 DNA reads TGTGCCAGCAGCCTTGGGCAGGGGGCCAAGGACACCGGGGAGCTGTTTTTT.